This TCR delta chain stems from a study of gamma-delta T cells after stem cell transplantation. TCRdb fed the RT-PCR reads to CATT. The table shows about 1,700 delta-chain clones, with approximately 4% occurring only once. The germline V gene encodes CDR1 GEAIGNYY and CDR2 EKD. This CDR3 is 18 amino acids long. The ends lost 0 bases at V and 2 bases at J; junction bases unmatched: 10. This clone has a handful of counts. A far larger clone is a single base away, which makes a read error likely. The same CDR3 also results from other DNA sequences found in this sample. The specimen sequenced was gamma-delta T cells. The chain links TRDV2 to TRDJ1, with 11 bases aligning to TRDD3. The receptor's source is a human donor. It is not recorded whose cells these are; they may come from a transplant donor. In nucleotides, the CDR3 is TGTGCCTGTGACACCGTTGATGGGGGATACGCGGGGACCGATAAACTCATCTTT. This encodes CACDTVDGGYAGTDKLIF.